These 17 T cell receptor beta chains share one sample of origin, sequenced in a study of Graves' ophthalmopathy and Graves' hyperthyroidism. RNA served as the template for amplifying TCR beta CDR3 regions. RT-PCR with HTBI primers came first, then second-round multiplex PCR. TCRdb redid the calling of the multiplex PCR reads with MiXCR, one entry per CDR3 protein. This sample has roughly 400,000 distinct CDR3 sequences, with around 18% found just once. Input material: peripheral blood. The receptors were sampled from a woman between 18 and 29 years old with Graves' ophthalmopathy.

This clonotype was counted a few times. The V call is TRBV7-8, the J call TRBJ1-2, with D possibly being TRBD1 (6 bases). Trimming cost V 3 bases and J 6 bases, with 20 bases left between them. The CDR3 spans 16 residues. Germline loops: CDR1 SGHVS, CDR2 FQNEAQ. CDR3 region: CASSFIAGGASDGYTF. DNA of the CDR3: TGTGCCAGCAGCTTCATAGCGGGGGGGGCATCGGATGGCTACACCTTC.

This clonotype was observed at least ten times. The CDR3 loop reads CASSPPGPQGYEQYF. CDR3 in DNA: TGTGCCAGCAGCCCCCCGGGACCCCAAGGATACGAGCAGTACTTC. This rearrangement joins TRBV7-2 to TRBJ2-7; D is tentatively TRBD1 or TRBD2 (5 bases each). Deletions cut 5 bases from V and 4 bases from J, with 18 bases between. Germline CDR1 is SGHTA and CDR2 is FQGNSA. The CDR3 runs to 15 residues.

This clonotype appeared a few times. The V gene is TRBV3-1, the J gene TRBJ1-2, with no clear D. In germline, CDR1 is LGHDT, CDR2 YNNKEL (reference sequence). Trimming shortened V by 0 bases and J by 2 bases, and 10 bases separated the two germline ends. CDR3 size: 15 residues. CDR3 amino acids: CASSQDRGRNYGYTF. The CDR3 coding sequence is TGTGCCAGCAGCCAAGATAGAGGGCGCAACTATGGCTACACCTTC.

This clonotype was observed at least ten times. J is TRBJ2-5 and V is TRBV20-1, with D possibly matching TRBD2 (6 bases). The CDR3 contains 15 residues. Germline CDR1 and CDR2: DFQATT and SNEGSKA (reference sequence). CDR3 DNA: TGCAGCACGGTGGGGGGAGCGGACCTCCAAGAGACCCAGTACTTC. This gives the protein CSTVGGADLQETQYF.

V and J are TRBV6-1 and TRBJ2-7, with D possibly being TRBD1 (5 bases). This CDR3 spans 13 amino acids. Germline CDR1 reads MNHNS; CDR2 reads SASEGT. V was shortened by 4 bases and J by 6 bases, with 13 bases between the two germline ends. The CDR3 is CASSAGSFLEQYF. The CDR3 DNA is TGTGCCAGCAGTGCAGGGTCGTTCCTCGAGCAGTACTTC.

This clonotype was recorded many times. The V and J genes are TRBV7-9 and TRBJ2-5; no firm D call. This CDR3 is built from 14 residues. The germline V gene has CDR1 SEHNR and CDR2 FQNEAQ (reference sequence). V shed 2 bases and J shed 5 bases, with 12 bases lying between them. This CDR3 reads CASSLYASLETQYF. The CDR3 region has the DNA TGTGCCAGCAGCTTATATGCTAGTCTCGAGACCCAGTACTTC.

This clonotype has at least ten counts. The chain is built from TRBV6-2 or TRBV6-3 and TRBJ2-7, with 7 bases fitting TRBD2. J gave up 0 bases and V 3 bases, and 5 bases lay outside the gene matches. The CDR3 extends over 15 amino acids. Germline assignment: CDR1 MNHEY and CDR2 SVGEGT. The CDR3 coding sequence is TGTGCCAGCAGTTATACGGGGGGTTCCTCCTACGAGCAGTACTTC. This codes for CASSYTGGSSYEQYF.

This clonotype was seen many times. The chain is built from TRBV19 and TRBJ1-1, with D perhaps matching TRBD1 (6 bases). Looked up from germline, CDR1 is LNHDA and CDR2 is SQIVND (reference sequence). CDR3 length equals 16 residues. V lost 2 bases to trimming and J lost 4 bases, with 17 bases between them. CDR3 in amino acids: CASSIPTGGRGTEAFF. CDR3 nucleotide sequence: TGTGCCAGTAGTATACCCACCGGGGGGCGGGGCACTGAAGCTTTCTTT.

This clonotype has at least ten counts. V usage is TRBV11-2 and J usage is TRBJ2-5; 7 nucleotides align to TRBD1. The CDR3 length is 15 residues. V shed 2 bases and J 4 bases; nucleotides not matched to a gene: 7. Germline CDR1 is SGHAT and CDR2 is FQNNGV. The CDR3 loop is CASSLSTGERETQYF. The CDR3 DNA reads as TGTGCCAGCAGCTTATCCACAGGGGAGAGAGAGACCCAGTACTTC. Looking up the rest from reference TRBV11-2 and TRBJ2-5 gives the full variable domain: EAGVAQSPRYKIIEKRQSVAFWCNPISGHATLYWYQQILGQGPKLLIQFQNNGVVDDSQLPKDRFSAERLKGVDSTLKIQPAKLEDSAVYLCASSLSTGERETQYFGPGTRLLVL.

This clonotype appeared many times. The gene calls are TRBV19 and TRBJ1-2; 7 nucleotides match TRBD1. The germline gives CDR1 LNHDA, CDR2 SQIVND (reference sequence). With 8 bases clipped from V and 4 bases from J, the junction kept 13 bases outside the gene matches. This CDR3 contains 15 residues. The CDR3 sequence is CASARQGSSLYGYTF. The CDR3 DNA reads TGTGCCAGTGCACGACAGGGTTCGAGCCTCTATGGCTACACCTTC.

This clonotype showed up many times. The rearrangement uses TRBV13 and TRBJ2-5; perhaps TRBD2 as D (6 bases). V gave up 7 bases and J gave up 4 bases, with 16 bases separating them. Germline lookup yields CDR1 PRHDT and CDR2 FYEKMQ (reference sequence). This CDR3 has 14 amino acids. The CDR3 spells CASMDAGMGETQYF. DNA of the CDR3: TGTGCCAGCATGGATGCGGGGATGGGAGAGACCCAGTACTTC.

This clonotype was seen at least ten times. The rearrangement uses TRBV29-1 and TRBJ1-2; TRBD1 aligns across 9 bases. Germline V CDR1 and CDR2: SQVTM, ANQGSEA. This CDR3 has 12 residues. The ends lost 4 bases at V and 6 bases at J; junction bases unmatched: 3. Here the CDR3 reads CSVGGTGNGYTF. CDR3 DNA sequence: TGCAGCGTTGGAGGGACAGGGAATGGCTACACCTTC.

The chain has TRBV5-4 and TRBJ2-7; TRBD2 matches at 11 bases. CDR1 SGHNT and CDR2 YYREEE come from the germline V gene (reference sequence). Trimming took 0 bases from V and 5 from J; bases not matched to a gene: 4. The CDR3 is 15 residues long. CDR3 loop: CASSLALAGGNEQYF. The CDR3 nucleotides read TGTGCCAGCAGCTTGGCCCTAGCGGGGGGTAACGAGCAGTACTTC.

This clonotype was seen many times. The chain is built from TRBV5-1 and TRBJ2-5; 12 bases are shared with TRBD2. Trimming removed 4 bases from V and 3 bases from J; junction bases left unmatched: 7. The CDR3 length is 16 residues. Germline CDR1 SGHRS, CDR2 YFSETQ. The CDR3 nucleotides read TGCGCCAGCAGCCTCGGACTAGCGGGATCGGAAGAGACCCAGTACTTC. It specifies CASSLGLAGSEETQYF.

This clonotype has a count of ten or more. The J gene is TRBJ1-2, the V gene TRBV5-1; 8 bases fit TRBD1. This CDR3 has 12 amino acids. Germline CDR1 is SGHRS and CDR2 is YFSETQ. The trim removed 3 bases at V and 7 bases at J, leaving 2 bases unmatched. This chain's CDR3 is CASSSGGGGYTF. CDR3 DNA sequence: TGCGCCAGCAGCTCAGGGGGCGGTGGCTACACCTTC.

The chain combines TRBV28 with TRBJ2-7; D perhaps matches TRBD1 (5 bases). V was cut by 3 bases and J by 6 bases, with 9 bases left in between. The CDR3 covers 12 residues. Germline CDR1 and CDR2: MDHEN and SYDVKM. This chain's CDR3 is CASSFGRGEQYF. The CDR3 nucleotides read TGTGCCAGCAGTTTTGGTAGGGGCGAGCAGTACTTC.

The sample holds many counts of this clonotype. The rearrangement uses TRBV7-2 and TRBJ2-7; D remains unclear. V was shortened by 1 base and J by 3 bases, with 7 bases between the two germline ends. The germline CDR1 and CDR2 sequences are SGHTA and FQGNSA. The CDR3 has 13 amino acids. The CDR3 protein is CASSLDSHYEQYF. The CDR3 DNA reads TGTGCCAGCAGCTTAGACAGCCACTACGAGCAGTACTTC.